The following is a T cell receptor beta chain sequence with its context. Its matching antigen is unknown. This CDR3 is 15 amino acids long. V lost 5 bases, J lost 0 bases, and 17 bases lay in between. Germline V gene sequence: CDR1 DFQATT, CDR2 SNEGSKA (reference sequence). The data belong to a study of post-analysis software for immune sequencing data. Findings of the study overall: About 5 TRBV segments appeared more often in patients than in controls, and TRBV5-6, TRBV5-1 and TRBV20-1 were among these.

Unique-molecular-identifier-tagged TCR beta cDNA libraries were used. MiXCR, run by TCRdb on the PCR reads, gives a single entry per CDR3 protein. The top ten hold roughly 4.9% of the sample, which has 750,000 to 950,000 distinct CDR3 sequences, just over 45% seen once. The genes are TRBV20-1 and TRBJ2-7; the D gene could be TRBD1 or TRBD2 (5 bases each). Material for sequencing was blood. This receptor was identified in a girl between 10 and 17 years old with multiple sclerosis. The chain's CDR3 is CSADPGTASSYEQYF. CDR3 DNA: TGCAGTGCTGACCCCGGGACCGCTAGCTCCTACGAGCAGTACTTC.